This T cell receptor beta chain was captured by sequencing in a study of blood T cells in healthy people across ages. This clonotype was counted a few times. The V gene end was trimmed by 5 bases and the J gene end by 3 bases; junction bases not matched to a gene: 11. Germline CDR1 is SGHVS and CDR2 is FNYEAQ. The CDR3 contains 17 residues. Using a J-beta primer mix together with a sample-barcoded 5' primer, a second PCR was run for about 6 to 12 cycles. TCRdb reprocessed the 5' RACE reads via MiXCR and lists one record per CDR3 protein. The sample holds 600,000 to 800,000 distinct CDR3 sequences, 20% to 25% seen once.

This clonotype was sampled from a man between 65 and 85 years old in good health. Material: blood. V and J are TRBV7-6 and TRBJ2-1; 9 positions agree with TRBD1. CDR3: CASSIRAGTGNYNEQFF. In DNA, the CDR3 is TGTGCCAGCAGCATACGTGCCGGGACAGGGAACTACAATGAGCAGTTCTTC.